Each of the 5 T cell receptor beta chains below was sequenced from the same sample in a study of T cell changes during pregnancy in multiple sclerosis. Clones were sequenced by immunoSEQ multiplex PCR, and TCRdb holds only the in-frame ones, with some missing. This table holds around 75,000 clones, 94% found once. This specimen consisted of CD4+ T cells from peripheral blood mononuclear cells, obtained after pregnancy. The receptors stem from a female donor with multiple sclerosis, enrolled in a pregnancy study.

V and J are TRBV6-5 and TRBJ1-6; a weak D match, TRBD1 (5 bases). Trimming stripped 2 bases from V and 7 bases from J, with 9 bases between. The CDR3 length is 14 residues. The germline CDR1 and CDR2 sequences are MNHEY and SVGAGI. The CDR3 reads CASSYKGWNSPLHF. In DNA form, the CDR3 reads TGTGCCAGCAGTTACAAGGGGTGGAATTCACCCCTCCACTTT.

V is TRBV7-9 and J is TRBJ1-5; TRBD1 is a possible D gene (6 bases). Trimming removed 2 bases at V and 5 bases at J, with 13 bases between. The CDR3 contains 15 residues. Germline-derived CDR1 and CDR2 are SEHNR and FQNEAQ (reference sequence). This CDR3 is CASSLTGRGDQPQHF. The DNA for the CDR3 is TGTGCCAGCAGCTTAACGGGCAGGGGAGATCAGCCCCAGCATTTT.

The V call is TRBV5-4, the J call TRBJ2-5; 11 bases match TRBD1. CDR1 and CDR2 (germline): SGHNT, YYREEE (reference sequence). CDR3 length: 16 residues. Losses at the gene ends were 4 bases for V and 6 bases for J; bases not matched to a gene: 11. The CDR3 loop reads CASSPSGTGGGKTQYF. CDR3 coding DNA: TGTGCCAGCAGCCCTTCGGGGACAGGGGGAGGAAAGACCCAGTACTTC.

The chain joins TRBV19 to TRBJ1-5, with a tentative D call TRBD1 (6 bases). Trimming stripped 1 base from V and 6 bases from J, with 13 bases between. In germline, CDR1 is LNHDA, CDR2 SQIVND (reference sequence). The CDR3 covers 15 residues. CDR3 region: CASSIGGGGAQPQHF. CDR3 in DNA: TGTGCCAGTAGTATAGGGGGAGGGGGGGCTCAGCCCCAGCATTTT.

This rearrangement joins TRBV30 to TRBJ2-1, with TRBD2 matching over 9 bases. CDR1 GTSNPN and CDR2 SVGIG come from the germline V gene (reference sequence). J was trimmed by 0 bases and V by 3 bases; bases with no gene match: 3. The CDR3 totals 15 residues. DNA of the CDR3: TGTGCCTGGAGCTTTAGCGGGAGCTCCTACAATGAGCAGTTCTTC. Encoded protein: CAWSFSGSSYNEQFF.